The 3 T cell receptor beta chains listed next were all sequenced from one sample in a study of blood T cell repertoires in COVID-19. The table came from immunoSEQ multiplex PCR; TCRdb's copy has only in-frame clones and leaves some out. Of 110,000 or so clones in the sample, approximately 87% were seen once. Material for sequencing was peripheral blood. Every receptor here comes from a man between 60 and 75 years old with acute or convalescent COVID-19.

This chain connects TRBV5-1 to TRBJ2-1; 14 bases align to TRBD2. J lost 0 bases, V lost 2 bases, and 4 bases had no gene match. This CDR3 is built from 18 residues. Germline V CDR1 and CDR2: SGHRS, YFSETQ. CDR3 loop: CASSFGTSGGSSYNEQFF. The CDR3 DNA is TGCGCCAGCAGCTTCGGGACTAGCGGGGGTAGCTCCTACAATGAGCAGTTCTTC.

V gene TRBV7-2 combines with J gene TRBJ2-7; 7 positions agree with TRBD1. This CDR3 has 13 amino acids. V lost 5 bases and J lost 3; bases outside the gene matches: 4. Germline V gene data show CDR1 as SGHTA and CDR2 as FQGNSA. CDR3 DNA sequence: TGTGCCAGCAGCCCGGGACAGAACTACGAGCAGTACTTC. Its translation: CASSPGQNYEQYF.

V is TRBV19 and J is TRBJ1-5; 9 bases fit TRBD1. The V gene end was trimmed by 3 bases and the J gene end by 3 bases; junction bases not matched to a gene: 6. This CDR3 is built from 16 residues. Germline V lookup: CDR1 LNHDA, CDR2 SQIVND (reference sequence). CDR3 DNA: TGTGCCAGTAGTATTGGACAGGGGAGGGACAATCAGCCCCAGCATTTT. Its protein product is CASSIGQGRDNQPQHF.